The 25 T cell receptor beta chains reported below all come from one sample, sequenced in a study of T cell repertoires in cytomegalovirus infection (dated by TCRdb to the late 2010s). The sequencer was an Illumina HiSeq 1500. TCRdb trimmed public reads at Q25 via fastp, called clones via MiXCR and kept in-frame beta chains. All rows with the same CDR3 protein become a single entry with the most common DNA and genes. The sample contains around 550,000 distinct CDR3 sequences, about 30% of them found a single time. The ten top clones hold less than 15% of the sample. Material for sequencing was PBMCs. Receptor source: a human donor in good health (CMV status not recorded). Some clones in this sample may be carry-over from other donors' samples.

This clonotype was recorded a few times. The CDR3 loop is CASSQEVSSYNEQFF. In DNA, the CDR3 is TGTGCCAGCAGCCAAGAGGTGAGCTCCTACAATGAGCAGTTCTTC. The gene calls are TRBV7-3 and TRBJ2-1, with D unresolved. The CDR3 length is 15 residues. Trimming shortened V by 5 bases and J by 0 bases, and 11 bases separated the two germline ends. Germline CDR1 and CDR2: SGHTA and FQGTGA.

At least ten counts were recorded for this clonotype. V usage is TRBV7-2 and J usage is TRBJ2-7, with TRBD2 matching 9 bases. CDR3 size: 15 residues. Germline V gene data show CDR1 as SGHTA and CDR2 as FQGNSA. Losses at the gene ends were 5 bases for V and 3 bases for J; bases not matched to a gene: 8. The CDR3 DNA reads as TGTGCCAGCAGCCCGTGGACTAGCGAATACTACGAGCAGTACTTC. Amino acid sequence: CASSPWTSEYYEQYF.

The table lists this clonotype with many counts. The chain has TRBV7-2 and TRBJ2-3; TRBD2 agrees at 7 bases. There are 16 residues in the CDR3. CDR1 is SGHTA, CDR2 FQGNSA, per germline. V was pared by 5 bases and J by 0 bases, with 8 bases of the junction left unmatched. The CDR3 DNA is TGTGCCAGCAGCCCCGTGCGGGAGAGGAGCACAGATACGCAGTATTTT. This translates into CASSPVRERSTDTQYF.

This clonotype has only a few counts. The rearrangement links TRBV6-2 or TRBV6-3 to TRBJ2-7, with D maybe TRBD2 (6 bases). Germline V gives CDR1 MNHEY, CDR2 SVGEGT. CDR3 length: 12 residues. Trimming removed 5 bases from V and 12 bases from J, with 17 bases in between. The CDR3 here is CASSPTEGGVYV. CDR3 bases: TGTGCCAGCAGTCCCACGGAGGGCGGTGTGTACGTC.

This clonotype appeared a few times. The V gene is TRBV4-3, the J gene TRBJ2-1, with 10 bases lining up with TRBD2. CDR1 and CDR2 (germline): LGHNA, YSLEER. The CDR3 covers 18 residues. The V segment lost 5 bases and the J segment 3 bases; nucleotides outside the gene matches: 13. The CDR3 DNA reads TGCGCCAGCAGCTCCCAACTTATGACTAGCGGGCGCTACAATGAGCAGTTCTTC. It specifies CASSSQLMTSGRYNEQFF.

This chain joins TRBV6-2 or TRBV6-3 and TRBJ1-2; TRBD1 matches 7 bases. The CDR3 sequence is 14 residues long. J was trimmed by 8 bases and V by 5 bases; bases with no gene match: 11. CDR1 is MNHEY, CDR2 SVGEGT, per germline. The CDR3 DNA reads TGTGCCAGCAGTACCAGCAGGGGGTTTGGAGGCTACACCTTC. Translating gives CASSTSRGFGGYTF.

This clonotype was counted a few times. V usage is TRBV7-9 and J usage is TRBJ1-4, with 7 positions matching TRBD1. There are 14 residues in the CDR3. Germline-derived CDR1 and CDR2 are SEHNR and FQNEAQ (reference sequence). Unmatched junction bases numbered 5, after V lost 6 bases and J lost 4 bases. CDR3 in amino acids: CASRTGTVNEKLFF. DNA of the CDR3: TGTGCCAGCAGAACCGGGACAGTTAATGAAAAACTGTTTTTT.

The V gene is TRBV7-2, the J gene TRBJ1-1, with D perhaps matching TRBD1 (5 bases). Germline CDR1 is SGHTA and CDR2 is FQGNSA. The ends were cut back, 5 bases at V and 6 bases at J, with 19 bases in the middle. The CDR3 sequence is 15 residues long. In DNA form, the CDR3 reads TGTGCCAGCAGCCCAGGAATCGGCCTCAGGGCTGAAGCTTTCTTT. It is translated as CASSPGIGLRAEAFF.

This clonotype was detected a few times. This chain joins TRBV7-9 and TRBJ1-3; D is ambiguous. CDR3 length equals 13 residues. Per germline, CDR1 SEHNR and CDR2 FQNEAQ (reference sequence). Trimming pared 6 bases from V and 0 bases from J, leaving 6 bases between. CDR3 in DNA: TGTGCCAGCAGGCAAAGCTCTGGAAACACCATATATTTT. Translated: CASRQSSGNTIYF.

The sample holds many counts of this clonotype. CDR3 in amino acids: CASSVMGGGDNQPQHF. CDR3 sequence (DNA): TGTGCCAGCAGTGTCATGGGTGGGGGGGACAATCAGCCCCAGCATTTT. The rearrangement links TRBV6-1 to TRBJ1-5; TRBD1 is a possible D gene (5 bases). The germline CDR1 and CDR2 sequences are MNHNS and SASEGT. The CDR3 length is 16 residues. Trimming shortened V by 4 bases and J by 3 bases, and 16 bases separated the two germline ends.

V usage is TRBV6-2 or TRBV6-3 and J usage is TRBJ2-3; 12 bases align to TRBD2. Germline V gene data show CDR1 as MNHEY and CDR2 as SVGEGT. J gave up 5 bases and V 6 bases, and 3 bases lay outside the gene matches. This CDR3 has 14 residues. The CDR3 nucleotides read TGTGCCAGCAGGACTAGCGGGAGTAGAGATACGCAGTATTTT. It specifies CASRTSGSRDTQYF.

The gene calls are TRBV20-1 and TRBJ2-1; D assignment may be TRBD1 or TRBD2 (6 bases each). The CDR3 runs 13 residues. Looked up from germline, CDR1 is DFQATT and CDR2 is SNEGSKA (reference sequence). The V and J ends lost 5 bases and 10 bases respectively, with 18 bases between them. CDR3 DNA: TGCAGTGCTCGGGGGCCACGGGGCGACGAGCAGTTCTTC. Protein product: CSARGPRGDEQFF.

This clonotype was detected a few times. This chain links TRBV12-3 or TRBV12-4 with TRBJ1-2; unclear D gene. The CDR3 loop spans 15 amino acids. Trimming cost V 8 bases and J 1 base, with 17 bases left between them. This CDR3 reads CASSYGPVVNYGYTF. For the CDR3, the DNA is TGTGCCAGCTCCTATGGCCCAGTTGTTAACTATGGCTACACCTTC.

This clonotype was observed a handful of times. The chain recombines TRBV6-2 or TRBV6-3 with TRBJ2-3, with D perhaps matching TRBD1 (5 bases). The V end was cut by 6 bases, the J end by 5 bases, with 9 bases between. The germline gives CDR1 MNHEY, CDR2 SVGEGT. The CDR3 has 12 amino acids. The CDR3 nucleotides are TGTGCCAGCAGGAAGGGGATAGATACGCAGTATTTT. Amino acid sequence: CASRKGIDTQYF.

This clonotype occurred once. The chain links TRBV7-2 to TRBJ1-4; D unclear. CDR1 is SGHTA and CDR2 is FQGNSA in the germline V gene. This CDR3 contains 13 residues. V lost 5 bases and J 10 bases, leaving 14 bases between the germline ends. The CDR3, as DNA: TGTGCCAGCAGCCCGACGGAACGCGGAAAACTGTTTTTT. Translating gives CASSPTERGKLFF.

In this sample, this clonotype turned up many times. The J gene is TRBJ2-1, the V gene TRBV7-2, with TRBD2 matching 15 bases. This CDR3 has 17 amino acids. Germline loops: CDR1 SGHTA, CDR2 FQGNSA. The V and J ends lost 3 bases and 5 bases, in that order; junction bases with no gene match: 5. Written as DNA, the CDR3 is TGTGCCAGCAGCTTCGGGACTAGCGGGAGGCTGGACAATGAGCAGTTCTTC. The encoded protein is CASSFGTSGRLDNEQFF.

This clonotype was found a few times. J is TRBJ2-3 and V is TRBV29-1, with a tentative D call TRBD2 (6 bases). The CDR3 spans 12 residues. The V and J ends lost 6 bases and 4 bases respectively, with 11 bases between them. Per germline, CDR1 SQVTM and CDR2 ANQGSEA. The CDR3 loop reads CSVPQRADTQYF. The CDR3 DNA sequence: TGCAGCGTCCCTCAGCGGGCAGATACGCAGTATTTT.

V is TRBV28 and J is TRBJ2-5, with 10 bases that match TRBD2. Germline loops: CDR1 MDHEN, CDR2 SYDVKM. This CDR3 has 12 amino acids. V shed 4 bases, J shed 8 bases, and the junction held 1 base outside the gene matches. This chain's CDR3 is CASSSSGRTQYF. CDR3 DNA sequence: TGTGCCAGCAGTTCTAGCGGGAGAACCCAGTACTTC.

The chain couples TRBV27 to TRBJ2-7; TRBD2 matches at 13 bases. Germline V gene sequence: CDR1 MNHEY, CDR2 SMNVEV (reference sequence). J was trimmed by 3 bases and V by 5 bases; bases with no gene match: 7. The CDR3 contains 16 residues. The chain's CDR3 is CASSRSGLAGIYEQYV. DNA for the CDR3: TGTGCCAGCAGTCGCTCGGGACTAGCGGGAATCTACGAGCAGTACGTC.

V is TRBV6-8 and J is TRBJ1-4; 12 bases match TRBD1. This CDR3 region has 14 residues. The V and J ends lost 8 bases and 8 bases, in that order; junction bases with no gene match: 6. CDR1 MNHGY and CDR2 SAAAGT come from the germline V gene. This CDR3 reads CASWDRGRLEKLFF. In nucleotides, the CDR3 is TGTGCCAGCTGGGACAGGGGGCGCTTGGAAAAACTGTTTTTT.

This clonotype was seen more than once but under ten times. The chain employs TRBV7-3 and TRBJ2-3; TRBD2 agrees at 12 bases. Germline V gene sequence: CDR1 SGHTA, CDR2 FQGTGA. After removal of 4 bases from V and 1 base from J, the junction contained 6 bases not matched to a gene. CDR3 size: 17 residues. CDR3 sequence: CASSSLTSGRGTDTQYF. The CDR3 coding sequence is TGTGCCAGCAGCTCCTTGACTAGCGGGAGAGGCACAGATACGCAGTATTTT.

This chain's CDR3 is CASSIRGTGSNQPQHF. CDR3 bases: TGTGCCAGCAGCATCAGGGGGACAGGGAGCAATCAGCCCCAGCATTTT. The chain couples TRBV7-2 to TRBJ1-5, with 9 positions matching TRBD1. The trim removed 5 bases at V and 1 base at J, leaving 6 bases unmatched. Germline V gives CDR1 SGHTA, CDR2 FQGNSA. This CDR3 comprises 16 residues. Together with reference TRBV7-2 and TRBJ1-5, the CDR3 gives the full variable domain: GAGVSQSPSNKVTEKGKDVELRCDPISGHTALYWYRQSLGQGLEFLIYFQGNSAPDKSGLPSDRFSAERTGGSVSTLTIQRTQQEDSAVYLCASSIRGTGSNQPQHFGDGTRLSIL.

The CDR3 sequence is CASSTSGTSNEQFF. The CDR3 coding sequence is TGTGCCAGTAGTACCTCCGGGACTAGTAATGAGCAGTTCTTC. The chain has TRBV19 and TRBJ2-1; 8 bases fit TRBD2. Looked up from germline, CDR1 is LNHDA and CDR2 is SQIVND (reference sequence). V lost 4 bases and J lost 7; bases outside the gene matches: 6. The CDR3 contains 14 residues.

This clonotype has at least ten counts. The chain employs TRBV5-4 and TRBJ1-2, with 8 bases lining up with TRBD1. The CDR3 sequence is 17 residues long. V gave up 4 bases and J gave up 0 bases; unmatched junction bases: 11. The germline V gene has CDR1 SGHNT and CDR2 YYREEE (reference sequence). The CDR3 region has the DNA TGTGCCAGCAGCCCGGACAGGGCCCCTGGGGCTAACTATGGCTACACCTTC. Translated: CASSPDRAPGANYGYTF.

This clonotype was counted at least ten times. This chain joins TRBV6-2 or TRBV6-3 and TRBJ2-1; TRBD2 matches 12 bases. With 4 bases clipped from V and 8 bases from J, the junction kept 6 bases outside the gene matches. The germline V gene encodes CDR1 MNHEY and CDR2 SVGEGT. The CDR3 is made up of 15 amino acids. The CDR3 region has the DNA TGTGCCAGCAGTTCCATGACTAGCGGGAGCGATGAGCAGTTCTTC. Protein sequence: CASSSMTSGSDEQFF.